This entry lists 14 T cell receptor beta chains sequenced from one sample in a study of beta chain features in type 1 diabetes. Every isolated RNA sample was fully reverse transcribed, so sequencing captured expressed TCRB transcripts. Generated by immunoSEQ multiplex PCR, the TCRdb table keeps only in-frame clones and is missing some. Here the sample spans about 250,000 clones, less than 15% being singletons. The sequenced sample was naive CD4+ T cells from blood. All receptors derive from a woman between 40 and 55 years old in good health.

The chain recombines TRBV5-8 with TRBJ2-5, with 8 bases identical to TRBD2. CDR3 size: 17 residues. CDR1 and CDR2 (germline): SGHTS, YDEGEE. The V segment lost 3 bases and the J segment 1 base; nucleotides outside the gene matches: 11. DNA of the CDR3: TGTGCCAGCAGCTCGGCCGCACTGAGCGGGGGCCAAGAGACCCAGTACTTC. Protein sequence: CASSSAALSGGQETQYF.

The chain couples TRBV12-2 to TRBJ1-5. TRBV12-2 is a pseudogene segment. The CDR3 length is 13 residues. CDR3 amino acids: CASRDRVNQPQHF. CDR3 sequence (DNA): TGTGCAAGTCGCGATCGGGTCAATCAGCCCCAGCATTTT.

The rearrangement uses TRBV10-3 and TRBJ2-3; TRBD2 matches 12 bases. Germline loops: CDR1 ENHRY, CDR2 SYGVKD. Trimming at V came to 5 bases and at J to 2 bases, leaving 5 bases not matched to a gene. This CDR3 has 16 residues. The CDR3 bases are TGTGCCATCAGTCCGACTAGCGGGGGAATCACAGATACGCAGTATTTT. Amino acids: CAISPTSGGITDTQYF.

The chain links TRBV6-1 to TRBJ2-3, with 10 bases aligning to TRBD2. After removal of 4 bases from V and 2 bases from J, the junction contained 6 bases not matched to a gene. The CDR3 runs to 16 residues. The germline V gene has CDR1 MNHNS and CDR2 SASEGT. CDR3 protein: CASSAPLAGATDTQYF. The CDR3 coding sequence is TGTGCCAGCAGTGCCCCCCTAGCGGGGGCCACAGATACGCAGTATTTT.

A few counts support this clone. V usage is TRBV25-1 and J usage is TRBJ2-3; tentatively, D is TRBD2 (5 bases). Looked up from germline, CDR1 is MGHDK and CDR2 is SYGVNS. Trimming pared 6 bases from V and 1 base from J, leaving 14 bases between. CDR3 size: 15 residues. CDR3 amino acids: CASRPLGGGTDTQYF. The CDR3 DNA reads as TGTGCCAGCAGACCACTAGGCGGTGGCACAGATACGCAGTATTTT.

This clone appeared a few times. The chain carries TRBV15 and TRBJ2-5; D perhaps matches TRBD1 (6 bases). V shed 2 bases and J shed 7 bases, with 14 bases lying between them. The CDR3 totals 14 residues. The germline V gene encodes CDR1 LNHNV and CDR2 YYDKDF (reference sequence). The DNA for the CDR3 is TGTGCCACCAGCAGAAGACAGGCCAGAGGGACCCAGTACTTC. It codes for CATSRRQARGTQYF.

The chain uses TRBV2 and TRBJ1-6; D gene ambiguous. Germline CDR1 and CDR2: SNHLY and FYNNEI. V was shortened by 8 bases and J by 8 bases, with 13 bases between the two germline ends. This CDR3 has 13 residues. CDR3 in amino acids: CASLRQWDSPLHF. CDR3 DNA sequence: TGTGCCAGCTTGCGGCAGTGGGATTCACCCCTCCACTTT.

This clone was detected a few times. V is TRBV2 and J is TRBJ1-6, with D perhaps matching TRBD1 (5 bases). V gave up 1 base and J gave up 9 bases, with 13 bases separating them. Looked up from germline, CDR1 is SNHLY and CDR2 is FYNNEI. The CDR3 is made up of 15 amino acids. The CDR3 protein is CASSEGPRGGSPLHF. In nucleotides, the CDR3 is TGTGCCAGCAGTGAAGGGCCAAGGGGAGGTTCACCCCTCCACTTT.

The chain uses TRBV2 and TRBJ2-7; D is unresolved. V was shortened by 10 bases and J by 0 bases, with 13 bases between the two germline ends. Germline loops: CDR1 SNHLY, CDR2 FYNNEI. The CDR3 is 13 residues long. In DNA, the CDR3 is TGTGCCACCCGAGAGGAAGTCTCCTACGAGCAGTACTTC. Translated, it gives CATREEVSYEQYF.

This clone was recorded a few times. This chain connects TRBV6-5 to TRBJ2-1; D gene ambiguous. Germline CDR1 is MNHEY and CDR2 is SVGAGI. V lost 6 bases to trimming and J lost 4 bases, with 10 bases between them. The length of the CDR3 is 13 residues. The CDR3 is CASSEQLYNEQFF. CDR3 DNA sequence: TGTGCCAGCAGCGAACAGTTATACAATGAGCAGTTCTTC.

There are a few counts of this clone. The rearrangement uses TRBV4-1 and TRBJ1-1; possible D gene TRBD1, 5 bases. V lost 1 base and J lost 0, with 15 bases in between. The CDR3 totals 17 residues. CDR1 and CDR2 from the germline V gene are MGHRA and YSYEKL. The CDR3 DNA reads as TGCGCCAGCAGCCAAGGACCAGGGTTGCCCATGAACACTGAAGCTTTCTTT. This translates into CASSQGPGLPMNTEAFF.

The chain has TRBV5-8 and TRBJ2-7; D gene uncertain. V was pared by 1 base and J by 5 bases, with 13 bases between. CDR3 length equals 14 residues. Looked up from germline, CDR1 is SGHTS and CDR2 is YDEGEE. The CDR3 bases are TGTGCCAGCAGCTTGTTACTTGGTCGAGACGAGCAGTACTTC. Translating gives CASSLLLGRDEQYF.

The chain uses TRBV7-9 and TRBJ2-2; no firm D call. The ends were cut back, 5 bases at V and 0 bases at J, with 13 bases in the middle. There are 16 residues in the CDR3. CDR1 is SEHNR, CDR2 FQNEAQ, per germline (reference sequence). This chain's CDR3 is CASSPPVIANTGELFF. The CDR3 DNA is TGTGCCAGCAGCCCCCCCGTTATAGCGAACACCGGGGAGCTGTTTTTT.

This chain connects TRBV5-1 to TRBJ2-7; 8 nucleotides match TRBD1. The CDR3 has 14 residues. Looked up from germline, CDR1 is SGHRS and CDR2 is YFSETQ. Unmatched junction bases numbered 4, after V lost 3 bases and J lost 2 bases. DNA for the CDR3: TGCGCCAGCAGCTCCCAGGGGGCAGCCTACGAGCAGTACTTC. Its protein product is CASSSQGAAYEQYF.